The next 13 T cell receptor beta chains were all read from a single sample in a study of T-cell reconstitution after alpha-beta-depleted transplantation in children. Unique molecular identifiers tagged the TCRbeta library. MiXCR, applied by TCRdb to the PCR reads, yields one record per CDR3 protein. The data show under 250,000 distinct CDR3 sequences, under 20% seen once. The specimen was PBMCs, mostly from graft donor cells, collected 360 days after TCRalphabeta/CD19-depleted stem cell transplant. All receptors come from a male patient between 2 and 9 years old who had a stem cell transplant for acute lymphoblastic leukemia, so the T cells may come from the graft donor.

This clonotype was observed a few times. J is TRBJ1-1 and V is TRBV28; D unclear. This CDR3 spans 12 amino acids. Looked up from germline, CDR1 is MDHEN and CDR2 is SYDVKM. Between the trimmed V and J ends, which lost 3 bases and 6 bases, there was a span of 8 bases. The CDR3 spells CASSFSGAEAFF. DNA for the CDR3: TGTGCCAGCAGTTTCTCGGGAGCTGAAGCTTTCTTT. Looking up the rest from reference TRBV28 and TRBJ1-1 gives the full variable domain: DVKVTQSSRYLVKRTGEKVFLECVQDMDHENMFWYRQDPGLGLRLIYFSYDVKMKEKGDIPEGYSVSREKKERFSLILESASTNQTSMYLCASSFSGAEAFFGQGTRLTVV.

The chain uses TRBV5-1 and TRBJ1-6, with 9 positions matching TRBD1. The V segment lost 0 bases and the J segment 10 bases; nucleotides outside the gene matches: 8. The CDR3 consists of 16 residues. In germline, CDR1 is SGHRS, CDR2 YFSETQ. Here the CDR3 reads CASSLGGTGLQSPLHF. The CDR3 DNA sequence: TGCGCCAGCAGCTTGGGGGGGACAGGGTTGCAATCACCCCTCCACTTT. Complete variable domain (other parts from reference TRBV5-1 and TRBJ1-6): KAGVTQTPRYLIKTRGQQVTLSCSPISGHRSVSWYQQTPGQGLQFLFEYFSETQRNKGNFPGRFSGRQFSNSRSEMNVSTLELGDSALYLCASSLGGTGLQSPLHFGNGTRLTVT.

The gene calls are TRBV12-3 or TRBV12-4 and TRBJ2-1, with a weak D call TRBD2 (5 bases). This CDR3 is built from 13 residues. The ends were cut back, 2 bases at V and 7 bases at J, with 9 bases in the middle. The CDR3 coding sequence is TGTGCCAGCAGTTTACTCGGGGAAAATGAGCAGTTCTTC. This encodes CASSLLGENEQFF.

This clonotype was seen only a few times. The gene calls are TRBV5-6 and TRBJ2-3; TRBD2 matches at 11 bases. This CDR3 spans 16 amino acids. The V and J ends lost 2 bases and 0 bases, in that order; junction bases with no gene match: 2. CDR1 is SGHDT and CDR2 is YYEEEE in the germline V gene. The CDR3 DNA sequence: TGTGCCAGCAGCTTACGGACTAGCGGGAGCACAGATACGCAGTATTTT. Amino acid sequence: CASSLRTSGSTDTQYF.

V gene TRBV7-2 combines with J gene TRBJ2-7; D remains ambiguous. The V end lost 2 bases, the J end lost 3 bases, and 8 bases lay between the germline ends. This CDR3 is built from 13 residues. Germline CDR1 and CDR2: SGHTA and FQGNSA. The CDR3 DNA reads as TGTGCCAGCAGCTTACGGCCCGTCTACGAGCAGTACTTC. This sequence encodes CASSLRPVYEQYF.

This chain connects TRBV7-6 to TRBJ2-7; 8 bases map to TRBD2. The ends lost 3 bases at V and 2 bases at J; junction bases unmatched: 9. Germline loops: CDR1 SGHVS, CDR2 FNYEAQ. This CDR3 comprises 16 residues. CDR3 in DNA: TGTGCCAGCAGCTTTGGTAGCGGGGCGTACCCCTACGAGCAGTACTTC. Translating gives CASSFGSGAYPYEQYF.

The chain couples TRBV12-3 or TRBV12-4 to TRBJ2-5; D gene unclear. The CDR3 totals 13 residues. Trimming took 3 bases from V and 4 from J, leaving 9 bases between them. The CDR3: CASSFFGRETQYF. DNA of the CDR3: TGTGCCAGCAGTTTCTTCGGCAGAGAGACCCAGTACTTC.

There are a few counts of this clonotype. This rearrangement joins TRBV14 to TRBJ2-1, with D maybe TRBD2 (7 bases). V was trimmed by 4 bases and J by 10 bases, leaving 17 bases between them. Germline CDR1 reads SGHDN; CDR2 reads FVKESK. This CDR3 is built from 14 residues. This CDR3 is CASSPIGGGLEQFF. Here the CDR3 DNA reads TGTGCCAGCAGCCCGATTGGGGGGGGCTTGGAGCAGTTCTTC.

The CDR3 loop reads CASSLFISWGSLNTEAFF. DNA for the CDR3: TGCGCCAGCAGCCTCTTCATCTCATGGGGGTCTCTGAACACTGAAGCTTTCTTT. This sequence joins TRBV5-1 and TRBJ1-1; the D gene is possibly TRBD1 (5 bases). CDR3 length equals 18 residues. Trimming removed 4 bases at V and 0 bases at J, with 22 bases between. Germline lookup yields CDR1 SGHRS and CDR2 YFSETQ.

V is TRBV23-1 and J is TRBJ1-1, with D perhaps TRBD1 (5 bases). TRBV23-1 is reported as an ORF; its role is uncertain. The CDR3 runs 17 residues. Between the trimmed V and J ends, which lost 7 bases and 1 base, there was a span of 22 bases. The chain's CDR3 is CASTPGRTKEGNTEAFF. DNA for the CDR3: TGCGCCAGCACCCCGGGCAGGACAAAAGAGGGGAACACTGAAGCTTTCTTT.

In this sample, this clonotype turned up a few times. The chain joins TRBV7-9 to TRBJ2-5; D remains unclear. Trimming removed 2 bases from V and 7 bases from J, with 5 bases in between. The CDR3 covers 11 residues. The germline CDR1 and CDR2 sequences are SEHNR and FQNEAQ (reference sequence). CDR3 coding DNA: TGTGCCAGCAGCTTACTGGGGACCCAGTACTTC. It is translated as CASSLLGTQYF.

Ten or more counts support this clonotype. V and J are TRBV12-3 or TRBV12-4 and TRBJ2-2, with 7 positions matching TRBD1. V dropped 6 bases and J dropped 5; count of bases not matched to a gene: 12. This CDR3 region has 16 residues. The CDR3 region is CASRIRDSASTGELFF. The CDR3 DNA sequence: TGTGCCAGCAGGATCCGGGACAGCGCCTCGACCGGGGAGCTGTTTTTT.

V is TRBV20-1 and J is TRBJ1-1; D call uncertain. Deletions cut 5 bases from V and 0 bases from J, with 10 bases between. This CDR3 region has 13 residues. CDR1 is DFQATT and CDR2 is SNEGSKA in the germline V gene (reference sequence). The CDR3 spells CSAFGPMNTEAFF. In nucleotides, the CDR3 is TGCAGTGCTTTCGGACCTATGAACACTGAAGCTTTCTTT.